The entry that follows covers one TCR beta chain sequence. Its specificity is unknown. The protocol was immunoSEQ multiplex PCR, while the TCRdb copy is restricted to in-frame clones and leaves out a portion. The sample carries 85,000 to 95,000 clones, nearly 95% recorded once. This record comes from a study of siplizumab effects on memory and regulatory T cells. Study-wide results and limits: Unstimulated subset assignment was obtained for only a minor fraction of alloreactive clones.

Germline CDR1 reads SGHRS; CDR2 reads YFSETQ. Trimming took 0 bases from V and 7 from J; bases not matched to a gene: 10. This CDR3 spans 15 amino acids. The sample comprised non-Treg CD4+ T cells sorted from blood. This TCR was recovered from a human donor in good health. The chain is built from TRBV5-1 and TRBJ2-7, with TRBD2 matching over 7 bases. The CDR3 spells CASSLEGGPTGEQYF. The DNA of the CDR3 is TGCGCCAGCAGCTTGGAGGGAGGGCCTACGGGGGAGCAGTACTTC.